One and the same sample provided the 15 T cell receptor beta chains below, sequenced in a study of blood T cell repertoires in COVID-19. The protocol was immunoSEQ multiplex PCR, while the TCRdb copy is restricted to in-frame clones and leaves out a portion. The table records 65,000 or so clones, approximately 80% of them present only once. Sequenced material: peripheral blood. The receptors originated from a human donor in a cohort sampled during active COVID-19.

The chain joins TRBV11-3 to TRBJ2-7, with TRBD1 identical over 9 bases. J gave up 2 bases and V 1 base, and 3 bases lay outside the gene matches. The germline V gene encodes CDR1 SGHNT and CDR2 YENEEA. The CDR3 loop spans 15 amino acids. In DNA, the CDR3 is TGTGCCAGCAGCTTAGTACAGGGGGCCACCTACGAGCAGTACTTC. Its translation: CASSLVQGATYEQYF. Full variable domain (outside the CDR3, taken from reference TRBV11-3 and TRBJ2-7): EAGVVQSPRYKIIEKKQPVAFWCNPISGHNTLYWYLQNLGQGPELLIRYENEEAVDDSQLPKDRFSAERLKGVDSTLKIQPAELGDSAVYLCASSLVQGATYEQYFGPGTRLTVT.

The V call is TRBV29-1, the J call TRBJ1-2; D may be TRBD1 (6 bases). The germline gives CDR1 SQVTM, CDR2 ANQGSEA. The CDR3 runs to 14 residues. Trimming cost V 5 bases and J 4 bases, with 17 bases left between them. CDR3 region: CSVLRTVTRYGYTF. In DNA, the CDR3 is TGCAGCGTTCTACGGACAGTAACCCGCTATGGCTACACCTTC.

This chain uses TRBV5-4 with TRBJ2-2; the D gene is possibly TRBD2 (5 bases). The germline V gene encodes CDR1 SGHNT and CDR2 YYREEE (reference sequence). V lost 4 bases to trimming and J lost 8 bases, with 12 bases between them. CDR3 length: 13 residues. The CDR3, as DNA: TGTGCCAGCAGCATAAGCCGGGGTGGGGAGCTGTTTTTT. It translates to CASSISRGGELFF.

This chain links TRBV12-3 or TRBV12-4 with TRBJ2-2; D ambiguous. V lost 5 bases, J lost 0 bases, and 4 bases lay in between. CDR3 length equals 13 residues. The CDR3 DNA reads TGTGCCAGCAGTGTATCGAACACCGGGGAGCTGTTTTTT. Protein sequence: CASSVSNTGELFF.

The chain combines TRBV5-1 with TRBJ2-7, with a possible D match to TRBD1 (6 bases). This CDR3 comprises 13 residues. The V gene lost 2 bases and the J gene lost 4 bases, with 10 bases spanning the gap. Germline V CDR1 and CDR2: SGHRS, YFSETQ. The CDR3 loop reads CASSLQGRYEQYF. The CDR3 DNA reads TGCGCCAGCAGCTTACAGGGTAGATACGAGCAGTACTTC. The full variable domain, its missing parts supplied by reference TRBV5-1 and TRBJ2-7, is KAGVTQTPRYLIKTRGQQVTLSCSPISGHRSVSWYQQTPGQGLQFLFEYFSETQRNKGNFPGRFSGRQFSNSRSEMNVSTLELGDSALYLCASSLQGRYEQYFGPGTRLTVT.

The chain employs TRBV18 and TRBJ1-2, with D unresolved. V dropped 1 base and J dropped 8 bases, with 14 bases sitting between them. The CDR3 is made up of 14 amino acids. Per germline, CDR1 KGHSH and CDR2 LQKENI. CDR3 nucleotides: TGTGCCAGCTCACCACAATTGACGGAGGCGGGCTACACCTTC. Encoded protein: CASSPQLTEAGYTF.

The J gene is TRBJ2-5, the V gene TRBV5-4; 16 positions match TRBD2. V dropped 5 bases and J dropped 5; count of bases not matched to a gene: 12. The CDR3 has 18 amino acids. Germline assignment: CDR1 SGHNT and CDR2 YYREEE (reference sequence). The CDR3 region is CASRPNPGLAGGPETQYF. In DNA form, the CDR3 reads TGTGCCAGCAGACCGAACCCGGGACTAGCGGGGGGGCCCGAGACCCAGTACTTC.

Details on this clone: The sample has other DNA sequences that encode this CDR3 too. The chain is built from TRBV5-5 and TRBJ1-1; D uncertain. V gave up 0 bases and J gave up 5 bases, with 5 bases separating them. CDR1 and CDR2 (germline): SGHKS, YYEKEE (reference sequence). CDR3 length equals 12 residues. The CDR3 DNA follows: TGTGCCAGCAGCTTGGGACTTACTGAAGCTTTCTTT. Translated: CASSLGLTEAFF.

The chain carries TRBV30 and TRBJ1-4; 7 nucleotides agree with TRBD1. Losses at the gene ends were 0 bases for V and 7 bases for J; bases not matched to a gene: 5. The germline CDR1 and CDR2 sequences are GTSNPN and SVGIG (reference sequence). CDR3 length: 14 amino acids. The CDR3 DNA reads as TGTGCCTGGAGTGTAGGACAGGATGGTGAAAAACTGTTTTTT. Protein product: CAWSVGQDGEKLFF.

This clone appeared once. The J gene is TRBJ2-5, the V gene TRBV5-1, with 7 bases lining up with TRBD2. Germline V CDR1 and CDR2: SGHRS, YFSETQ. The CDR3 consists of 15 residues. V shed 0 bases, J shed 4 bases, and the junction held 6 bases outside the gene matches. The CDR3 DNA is TGCGCCAGCAGCTTGGGCGGGAGCGGATTAGAGACCCAGTACTTC. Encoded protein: CASSLGGSGLETQYF.

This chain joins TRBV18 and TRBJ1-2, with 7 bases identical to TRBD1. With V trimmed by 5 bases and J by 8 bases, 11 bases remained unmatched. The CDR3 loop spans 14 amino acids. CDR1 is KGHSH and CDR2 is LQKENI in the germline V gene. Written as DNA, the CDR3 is TGTGCCAGCTCATCGGACAGGCGCCTGAGCGGCTACACCTTC. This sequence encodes CASSSDRRLSGYTF.

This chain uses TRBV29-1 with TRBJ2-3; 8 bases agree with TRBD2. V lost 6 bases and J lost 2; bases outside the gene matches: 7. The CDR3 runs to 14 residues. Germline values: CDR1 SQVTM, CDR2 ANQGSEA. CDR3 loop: CSVATSGVTDTQYF. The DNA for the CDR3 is TGCAGCGTAGCTACTAGCGGTGTCACAGATACGCAGTATTTT.

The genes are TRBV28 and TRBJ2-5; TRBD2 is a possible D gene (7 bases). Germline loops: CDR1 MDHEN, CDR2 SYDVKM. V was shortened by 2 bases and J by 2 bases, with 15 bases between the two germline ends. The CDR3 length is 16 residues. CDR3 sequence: CASSLGRGSRQETQYF. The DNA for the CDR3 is TGTGCCAGCAGTTTAGGGAGGGGGTCTCGGCAAGAGACCCAGTACTTC.

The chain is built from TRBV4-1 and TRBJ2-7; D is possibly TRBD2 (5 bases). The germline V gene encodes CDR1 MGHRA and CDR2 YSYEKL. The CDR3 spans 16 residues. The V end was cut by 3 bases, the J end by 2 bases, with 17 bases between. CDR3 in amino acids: CASSQTTSLATYEQYF. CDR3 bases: TGCGCCAGCAGCCAGACTACTAGTCTCGCAACCTACGAGCAGTACTTC.

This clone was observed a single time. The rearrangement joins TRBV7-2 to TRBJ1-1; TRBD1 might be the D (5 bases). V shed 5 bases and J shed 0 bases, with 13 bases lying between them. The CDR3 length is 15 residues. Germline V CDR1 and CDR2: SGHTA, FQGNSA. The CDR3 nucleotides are TGTGCCAGCAGCCCGGGGGAAGTTATGAACACTGAAGCTTTCTTT. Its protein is CASSPGEVMNTEAFF.